This TCR beta chain was retrieved from a study of cytomegalovirus exposure and HLA in healthy donors. Vbeta (60) and Jbeta (13) primers were used in the PCR. Some clones are missing from TCRdb's copy, which holds only in-frame ones; the method was immunoSEQ multiplex PCR. The sample shows about 190,000 clones, around 77% of them seen only once. Germline V gives CDR1 LGHNA, CDR2 YNFKEQ. V was clipped by 1 base and J by 8 bases, with 12 bases between them. The CDR3 runs 14 residues. V gene TRBV4-2 combines with J gene TRBJ2-1; D ambiguous. Source material: PBMCs. The origin of this receptor is a woman aged 18-29 years in good health and CMV-seronegative. The CDR3 DNA sequence: TGTGCCAGCAGCCAAGGCTACCCCTCCCATGAGCAGTTCTTC. Its protein product is CASSQGYPSHEQFF.